Shown below are 22 T cell receptor beta chains from a single sample sequenced in a study of T cell changes during pregnancy in multiple sclerosis. The assay was immunoSEQ multiplex PCR, and TCRdb's table has in-frame clones only and misses some. This sample has some 100,000 clones; 85% to 95% occur once, and the top ten carry more than 0.95%. The sample was peripheral blood, taken in the second trimester of pregnancy. These receptors all stem from a female donor with multiple sclerosis, enrolled in a pregnancy study.

The gene calls are TRBV10-3 and TRBJ1-1; D may be TRBD1 (6 bases). From germline, CDR1 is ENHRY and CDR2 SYGVKD. With 4 bases removed from V and 1 base from J, the gap between germline ends came to 7 bases. This CDR3 comprises 13 residues. CDR3 loop: CAISGTANTEAFF. The CDR3 DNA sequence: TGTGCCATCAGTGGGACAGCGAACACTGAAGCTTTCTTT.

The chain links TRBV7-9 to TRBJ1-2; TRBD1 agrees at 8 bases. Germline V lookup: CDR1 SEHNR, CDR2 FQNEAQ (reference sequence). The CDR3 contains 17 residues. V trimming: 5 bases; J trimming: 3 bases; junction bases outside the gene matches: 14. Written as DNA, the CDR3 is TGTGCCAGCAGCCCCGGGACAGGACGTCTAGGGGACTATGGCTACACCTTC. Amino acid sequence: CASSPGTGRLGDYGYTF.

The rearrangement joins TRBV19 to TRBJ1-2, with D unresolved. Germline V gene data show CDR1 as LNHDA and CDR2 as SQIVND (reference sequence). This CDR3 has 11 residues. With 6 bases removed from V and 4 bases from J, the gap between germline ends came to 6 bases. In DNA, the CDR3 is TGTGCCAGTAGGATGGCCTATGGCTACACCTTC. Encoded protein: CASRMAYGYTF.

The rearrangement links TRBV6-5 to TRBJ2-4, with D unresolved. The V end lost 7 bases, the J end lost 4 bases, and 8 bases lay between the germline ends. CDR1 is MNHEY, CDR2 SVGAGI, per germline. This CDR3 is 12 amino acids long. The CDR3 sequence: CASTSQKNIQYF. The CDR3 DNA reads as TGTGCCAGCACTTCACAGAAAAACATTCAGTACTTC.

This rearrangement joins TRBV19 to TRBJ2-6; 10 positions match TRBD1. V gave up 5 bases and J gave up 2 bases; unmatched junction bases: 9. There are 18 residues in the CDR3. The germline CDR1 and CDR2 sequences are LNHDA and SQIVND (reference sequence). The CDR3 DNA sequence: TGTGCCAGTAGTCCCGGGACAGGGGATCGGGCTGGGGCCAACGTCCTGACTTTC. Protein: CASSPGTGDRAGANVLTF.

J is TRBJ1-1 and V is TRBV19; 7 bases map to TRBD1. Germline V gene lookup returns CDR1 LNHDA and CDR2 SQIVND (reference sequence). V shed 6 bases, J shed 5 bases, and the junction held 6 bases outside the gene matches. There are 13 residues in the CDR3. The CDR3 protein is CASSFTGDTEAFF. DNA of the CDR3: TGTGCCAGTAGCTTCACAGGGGATACTGAAGCTTTCTTT.

This chain links TRBV7-6 with TRBJ2-1; the match to TRBD2 covers 11 bases. The CDR3 covers 15 residues. After removal of 2 bases from V and 6 bases from J, the junction contained 3 bases not matched to a gene. Germline V lookup: CDR1 SGHVS, CDR2 FNYEAQ. CDR3 region: CASSLRLAGFNEQFF. The CDR3 nucleotides are TGTGCCAGCAGCTTAAGACTAGCGGGGTTCAATGAGCAGTTCTTC. Supplemented by reference TRBV7-6 and TRBJ2-1, the full variable domain reads GAGVSQSPRYKVTKRGQDVALRCDPISGHVSLYWYRQALGQGPEFLTYFNYEAQQDKSGLPNDRFSAERPEGSISTLTIQRTEQRDSAMYRCASSLRLAGFNEQFFGPGTRLTVL.

The chain employs TRBV28 and TRBJ2-2; no clear D. The CDR3 length is 11 residues. The germline gives CDR1 MDHEN, CDR2 SYDVKM. The V end was cut by 7 bases, the J end by 4 bases, with 4 bases between. CDR3 amino acids: CASTVTGELFF. The CDR3 DNA reads TGTGCCAGCACCGTCACCGGGGAGCTGTTTTTT.

The genes are TRBV5-6 and TRBJ1-1; D unclear. The CDR3 covers 16 residues. CDR1 is SGHDT and CDR2 is YYEEEE in the germline V gene. Trimming removed 2 bases at V and 1 base at J, with 15 bases between. The CDR3 nucleotides read TGTGCCAGCAGCTTTCGCCCTAACCGGGGGAACACTGAAGCTTTCTTT. Translation gives CASSFRPNRGNTEAFF.

The V and J genes are TRBV5-5 and TRBJ1-5; D gene ambiguous. The CDR3 sequence is 13 residues long. With 3 bases removed from V and 4 bases from J, the gap between germline ends came to 8 bases. Germline V gives CDR1 SGHKS, CDR2 YYEKEE (reference sequence). CDR3 nucleotide sequence: TGTGCCAGCAGCTCGGACTGGAATCAGCCCCAGCATTTT. Its protein is CASSSDWNQPQHF.

The chain has TRBV7-2 and TRBJ2-1, with a weak D call TRBD1 (6 bases). Between the trimmed V and J ends, which lost 5 bases and 0 bases, there was a span of 11 bases. Per germline, CDR1 SGHTA and CDR2 FQGNSA. This CDR3 comprises 15 residues. DNA for the CDR3: TGTGCCAGCAGCCGGGGACAAAGCTCCTACAATGAGCAGTTCTTC. It encodes CASSRGQSSYNEQFF. The full variable domain, with the rest looked up from reference TRBV7-2 and TRBJ2-1, is GAGVSQSPSNKVTEKGKDVELRCDPISGHTALYWYRQSLGQGLEFLIYFQGNSAPDKSGLPSDRFSAERTGGSVSTLTIQRTQQEDSAVYLCASSRGQSSYNEQFFGPGTRLTVL.

The chain joins TRBV25-1 to TRBJ1-3; D not certain. Germline values: CDR1 MGHDK, CDR2 SYGVNS. This CDR3 region has 17 residues. V gave up 5 bases and J gave up 1 base, with 18 bases separating them. The CDR3 protein is CASSPRGGPGSGNTIYF. The CDR3 DNA follows: TGTGCCAGCAGTCCTCGGGGAGGCCCCGGGTCTGGAAACACCATATATTTT.

This chain connects TRBV30 to TRBJ1-5; TRBD1 might be the D (6 bases). In germline, CDR1 is GTSNPN, CDR2 SVGIG (reference sequence). This CDR3 has 14 residues. Trimming took off 0 bases at V and 7 bases at J, with 13 bases between the two ends. In DNA, the CDR3 is TGTGCCTGGAGTGTACGATGGGGGCGGCAGCCCCAGCATTTT. Protein: CAWSVRWGRQPQHF.

The chain combines TRBV30 with TRBJ2-7; a possible D gene is TRBD2 (6 bases). Per germline, CDR1 GTSNPN and CDR2 SVGIG (reference sequence). The CDR3 is made up of 15 amino acids. The V end lost 5 bases, the J end lost 3 bases, and 20 bases lay between the germline ends. The CDR3 DNA sequence: TGTGCCTGGGGCCGGGGATTGGACGGGGGCTACGAGCAGTACTTC. Its translation is CAWGRGLDGGYEQYF.

V and J are TRBV27 and TRBJ2-1, with 10 bases matching TRBD2. The V and J ends lost 4 bases and 4 bases, in that order; junction bases with no gene match: 7. There are 16 residues in the CDR3. Germline-derived CDR1 and CDR2 are MNHEY and SMNVEV (reference sequence). The CDR3 is CASSSIAGGPYNEQFF. The CDR3 DNA is TGTGCCAGCAGTTCAATAGCGGGGGGCCCTTACAATGAGCAGTTCTTC.

A single count supports this clone. The gene calls are TRBV27 and TRBJ2-5, with 12 nucleotides matching TRBD2. V was pared by 3 bases and J by 0 bases, with 14 bases of the junction left unmatched. CDR1 and CDR2 (germline): MNHEY, SMNVEV (reference sequence). This CDR3 contains 20 residues. CDR3 protein: CASSFIGLIGTSGYQETQYF. The DNA of the CDR3 is TGTGCCAGCAGTTTTATAGGACTAATAGGGACTAGCGGGTACCAAGAGACCCAGTACTTC.

This chain connects TRBV27 to TRBJ1-4; D might be TRBD1 (5 bases). Trimming removed 5 bases at V and 4 bases at J, with 11 bases between. The CDR3 has 14 residues. CDR1 MNHEY and CDR2 SMNVEV come from the germline V gene (reference sequence). The CDR3: CASSTRGVNEKLFF. The CDR3 DNA reads as TGTGCCAGCAGTACGCGGGGGGTTAATGAAAAACTGTTTTTT.

The rearrangement links TRBV28 to TRBJ1-3; the D is unclear. V was cut by 10 bases and J by 0 bases, with 13 bases left in between. Germline CDR1 is MDHEN and CDR2 is SYDVKM. The CDR3 has 14 amino acids. Here the CDR3 reads CATGLALSGNTIYF. CDR3 bases: TGTGCCACGGGGTTGGCCCTCTCTGGAAACACCATATATTTT.

This chain links TRBV30 with TRBJ1-2; D possibly corresponds to TRBD1 (5 bases). V was cut by 5 bases and J by 8 bases, with 9 bases left in between. Germline CDR1 and CDR2: GTSNPN and SVGIG (reference sequence). This CDR3 region has 10 residues. The chain's CDR3 is CAWGDRGYTF. The CDR3 coding sequence is TGTGCCTGGGGCGACAGAGGCTACACCTTC.

This sequence joins TRBV2 and TRBJ2-5, with 9 bases fitting TRBD1. Germline V gene sequence: CDR1 SNHLY, CDR2 FYNNEI. The CDR3 runs 11 residues. The CDR3 is CATGGRETQYF. The CDR3 DNA reads as TGTGCAACAGGGGGCCGGGAGACCCAGTACTTC.

The chain couples TRBV7-2 to TRBJ1-2; 7 bases are shared with TRBD1. J lost 4 bases, V lost 6 bases, and 5 bases had no gene match. Germline lookup yields CDR1 SGHTA and CDR2 FQGNSA. The CDR3 spans 13 residues. The CDR3: CASSSGTVYGYTF. The CDR3 DNA reads TGTGCCAGCAGTTCCGGGACAGTCTATGGCTACACCTTC.

The J gene is TRBJ1-2, the V gene TRBV30; D may be TRBD1 (5 bases). This CDR3 has 10 residues. The V gene's germline CDR1 is GTSNPN and CDR2 SVGIG (reference sequence). Trimming shortened V by 5 bases and J by 13 bases, and 14 bases separated the two germline ends. The CDR3 coding sequence is TGTGCCTGGGGAGGGGTGGGTCTCACCTTC. This encodes CAWGGVGLTF.